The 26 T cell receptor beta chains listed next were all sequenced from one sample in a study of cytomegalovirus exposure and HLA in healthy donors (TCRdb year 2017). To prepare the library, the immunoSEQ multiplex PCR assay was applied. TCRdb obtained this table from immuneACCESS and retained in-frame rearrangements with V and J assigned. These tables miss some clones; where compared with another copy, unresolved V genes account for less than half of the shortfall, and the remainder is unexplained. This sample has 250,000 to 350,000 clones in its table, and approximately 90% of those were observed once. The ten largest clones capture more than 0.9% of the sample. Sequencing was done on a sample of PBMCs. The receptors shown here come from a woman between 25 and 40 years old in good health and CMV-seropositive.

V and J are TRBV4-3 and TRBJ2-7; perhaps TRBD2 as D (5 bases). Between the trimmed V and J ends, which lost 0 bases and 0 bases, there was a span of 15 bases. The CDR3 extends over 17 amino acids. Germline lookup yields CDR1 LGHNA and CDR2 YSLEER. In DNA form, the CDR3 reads TGCGCCAGCAGCCAAGAGAAGATCGCAGGAGGCTCCTACGAGCAGTACTTC. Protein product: CASSQEKIAGGSYEQYF.

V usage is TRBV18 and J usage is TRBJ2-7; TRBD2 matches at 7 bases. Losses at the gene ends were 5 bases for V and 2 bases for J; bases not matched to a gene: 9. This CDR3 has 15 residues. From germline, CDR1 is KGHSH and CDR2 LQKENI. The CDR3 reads CASSSASGSPYEQYF. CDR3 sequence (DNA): TGTGCCAGCTCATCGGCTAGCGGATCCCCCTACGAGCAGTACTTC.

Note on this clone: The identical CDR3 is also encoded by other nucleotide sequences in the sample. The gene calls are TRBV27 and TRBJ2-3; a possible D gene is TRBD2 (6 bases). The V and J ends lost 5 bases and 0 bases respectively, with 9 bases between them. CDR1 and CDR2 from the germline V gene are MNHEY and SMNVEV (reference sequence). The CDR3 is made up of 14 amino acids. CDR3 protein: CASSLGLSTDTQYF. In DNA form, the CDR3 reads TGTGCCAGCAGTCTGGGACTTAGCACAGATACGCAGTATTTT.

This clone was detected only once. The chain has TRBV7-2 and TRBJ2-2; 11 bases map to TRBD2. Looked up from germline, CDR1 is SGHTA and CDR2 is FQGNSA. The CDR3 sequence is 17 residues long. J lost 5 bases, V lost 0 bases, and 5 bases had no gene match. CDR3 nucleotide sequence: TGTGCCAGCAGCTTAGCGCCGGCTAGCGGGAGGACCGGGGAGCTGTTTTTT. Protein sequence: CASSLAPASGRTGELFF.

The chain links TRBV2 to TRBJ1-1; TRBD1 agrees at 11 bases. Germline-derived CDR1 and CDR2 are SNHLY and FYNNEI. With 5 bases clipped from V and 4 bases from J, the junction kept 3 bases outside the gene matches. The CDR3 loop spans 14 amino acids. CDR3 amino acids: CASSRTGGFTEAFF. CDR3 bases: TGTGCCAGCAGTCGGACAGGGGGCTTCACTGAAGCTTTCTTT.

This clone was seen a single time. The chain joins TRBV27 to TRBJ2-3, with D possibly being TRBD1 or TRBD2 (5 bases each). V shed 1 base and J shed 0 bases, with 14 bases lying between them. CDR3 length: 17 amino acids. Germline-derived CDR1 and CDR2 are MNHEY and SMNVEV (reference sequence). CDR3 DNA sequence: TGTGCCAGCAGTTTATTCCGGGACGTAAGGAGCACAGATACGCAGTATTTT. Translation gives CASSLFRDVRSTDTQYF.

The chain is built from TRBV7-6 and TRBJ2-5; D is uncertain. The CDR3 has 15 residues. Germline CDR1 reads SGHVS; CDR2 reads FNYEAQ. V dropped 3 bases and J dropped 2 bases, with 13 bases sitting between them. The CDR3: CASSFGPPEQETQYF. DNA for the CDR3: TGTGCCAGCAGCTTTGGCCCCCCAGAACAAGAGACCCAGTACTTC.

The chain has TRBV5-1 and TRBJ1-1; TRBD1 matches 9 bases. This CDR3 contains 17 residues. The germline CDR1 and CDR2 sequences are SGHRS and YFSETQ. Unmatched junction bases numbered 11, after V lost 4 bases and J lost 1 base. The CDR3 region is CASSTFPGQGRNTEAFF. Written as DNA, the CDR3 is TGCGCCAGCAGCACCTTTCCCGGACAGGGGAGGAACACTGAAGCTTTCTTT. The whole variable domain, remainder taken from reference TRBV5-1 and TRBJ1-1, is KAGVTQTPRYLIKTRGQQVTLSCSPISGHRSVSWYQQTPGQGLQFLFEYFSETQRNKGNFPGRFSGRQFSNSRSEMNVSTLELGDSALYLCASSTFPGQGRNTEAFFGQGTRLTVV.

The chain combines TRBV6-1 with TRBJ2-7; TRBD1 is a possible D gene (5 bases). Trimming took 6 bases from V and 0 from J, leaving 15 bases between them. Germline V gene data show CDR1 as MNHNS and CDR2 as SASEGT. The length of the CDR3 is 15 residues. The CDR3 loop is CASRDQGKPSYEQYF. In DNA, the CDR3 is TGTGCCAGCAGGGACCAGGGTAAGCCCTCCTACGAGCAGTACTTC.

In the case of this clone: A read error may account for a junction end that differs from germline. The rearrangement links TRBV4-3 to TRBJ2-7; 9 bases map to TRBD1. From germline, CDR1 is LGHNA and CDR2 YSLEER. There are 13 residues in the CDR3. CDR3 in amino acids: CASSQDFRDRVNF. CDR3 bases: TGCGCCAGCAGCCAAGATTTCAGGGACAGGGTTAACTTC.

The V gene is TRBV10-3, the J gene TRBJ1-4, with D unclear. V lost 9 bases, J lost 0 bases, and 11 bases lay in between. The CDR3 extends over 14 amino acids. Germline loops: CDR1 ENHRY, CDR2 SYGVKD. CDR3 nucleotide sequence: TGTGCCATTGGGAACCATGCAACTAATGAAAAACTGTTTTTT. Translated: CAIGNHATNEKLFF.

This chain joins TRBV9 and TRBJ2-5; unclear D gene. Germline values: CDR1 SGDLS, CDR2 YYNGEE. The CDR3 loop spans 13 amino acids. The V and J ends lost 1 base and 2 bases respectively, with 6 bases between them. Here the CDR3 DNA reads TGTGCCAGCAGCGTAAGGCAGCAAGAGACCCAGTACTTC. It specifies CASSVRQQETQYF.

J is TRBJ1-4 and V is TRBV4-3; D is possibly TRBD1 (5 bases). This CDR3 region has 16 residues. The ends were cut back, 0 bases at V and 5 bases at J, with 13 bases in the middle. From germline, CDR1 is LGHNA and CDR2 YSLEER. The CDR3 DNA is TGCGCCAGCAGCCAAGAGGGGACCAGGATAAATGAAAAACTGTTTTTT. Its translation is CASSQEGTRINEKLFF.

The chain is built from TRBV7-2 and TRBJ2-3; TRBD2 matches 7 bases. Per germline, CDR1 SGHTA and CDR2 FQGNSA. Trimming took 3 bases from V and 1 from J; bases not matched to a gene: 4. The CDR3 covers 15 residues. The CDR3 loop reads CASSFLGLGTDTQYF. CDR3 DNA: TGTGCCAGCAGCTTTCTAGGACTAGGCACAGATACGCAGTATTTT.

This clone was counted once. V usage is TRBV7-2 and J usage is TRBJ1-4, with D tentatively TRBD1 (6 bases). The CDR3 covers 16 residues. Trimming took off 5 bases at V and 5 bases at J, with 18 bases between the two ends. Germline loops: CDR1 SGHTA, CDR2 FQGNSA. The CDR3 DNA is TGTGCCAGCAGCCTAAACCACAGGGTAACAAATGAAAAACTGTTTTTT. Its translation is CASSLNHRVTNEKLFF. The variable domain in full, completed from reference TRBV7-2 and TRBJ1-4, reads GAGVSQSPSNKVTEKGKDVELRCDPISGHTALYWYRQSLGQGLEFLIYFQGNSAPDKSGLPSDRFSAERTGGSVSTLTIQRTQQEDSAVYLCASSLNHRVTNEKLFFGSGTQLSVL.

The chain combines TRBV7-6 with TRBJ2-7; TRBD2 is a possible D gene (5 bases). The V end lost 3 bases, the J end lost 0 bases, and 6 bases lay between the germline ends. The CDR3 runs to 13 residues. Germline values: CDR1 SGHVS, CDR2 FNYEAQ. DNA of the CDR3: TGTGCCAGCAGCTTGGAGGTCTCCTACGAGCAGTACTTC. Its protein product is CASSLEVSYEQYF.

In DNA form, the CDR3 reads TGTGCCAGCAGGGATTGGAACACTGAAGCTTTCTTT. This encodes CASRDWNTEAFF. The V gene is TRBV6-1, the J gene TRBJ1-1, with D unresolved. Per the germline V gene, CDR1 is MNHNS and CDR2 is SASEGT. This CDR3 is built from 12 residues. Trimming took 6 bases from V and 1 from J, leaving 6 bases between them.

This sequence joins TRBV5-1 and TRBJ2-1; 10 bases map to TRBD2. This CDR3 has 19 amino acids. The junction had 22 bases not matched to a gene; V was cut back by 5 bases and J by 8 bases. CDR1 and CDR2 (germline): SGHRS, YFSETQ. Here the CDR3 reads CASRTVGITVAGGSDEQFF. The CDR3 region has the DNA TGCGCCAGCAGGACGGTGGGGATAACAGTAGCGGGAGGAAGTGATGAGCAGTTCTTC.

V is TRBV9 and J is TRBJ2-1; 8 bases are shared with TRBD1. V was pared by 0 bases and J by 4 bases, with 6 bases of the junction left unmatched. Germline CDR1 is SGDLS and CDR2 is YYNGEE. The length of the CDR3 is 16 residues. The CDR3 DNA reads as TGTGCCAGCAGCGTAGTCGGGACAGGCTCTTACAATGAGCAGTTCTTC. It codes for CASSVVGTGSYNEQFF.

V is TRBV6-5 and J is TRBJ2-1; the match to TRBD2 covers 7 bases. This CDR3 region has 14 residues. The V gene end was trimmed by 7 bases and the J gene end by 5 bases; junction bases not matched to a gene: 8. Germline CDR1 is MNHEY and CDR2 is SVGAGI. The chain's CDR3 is CASTNPGLNNEQFF. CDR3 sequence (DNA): TGTGCCAGCACCAACCCGGGACTAAACAATGAGCAGTTCTTC.

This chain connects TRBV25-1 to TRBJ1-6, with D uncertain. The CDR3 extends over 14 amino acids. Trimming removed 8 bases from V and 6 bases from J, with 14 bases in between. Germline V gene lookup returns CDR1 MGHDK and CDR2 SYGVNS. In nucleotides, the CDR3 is TGTGCCAGCCGGACGGCGAGGGCTAATTCACCCCTCCACTTT. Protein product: CASRTARANSPLHF.

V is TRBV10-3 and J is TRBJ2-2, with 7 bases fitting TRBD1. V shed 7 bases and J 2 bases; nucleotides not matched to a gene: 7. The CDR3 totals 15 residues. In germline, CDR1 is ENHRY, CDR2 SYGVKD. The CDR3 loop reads CAITRQGPNTGELFF. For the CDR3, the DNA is TGTGCCATCACCAGACAGGGCCCAAACACCGGGGAGCTGTTTTTT.

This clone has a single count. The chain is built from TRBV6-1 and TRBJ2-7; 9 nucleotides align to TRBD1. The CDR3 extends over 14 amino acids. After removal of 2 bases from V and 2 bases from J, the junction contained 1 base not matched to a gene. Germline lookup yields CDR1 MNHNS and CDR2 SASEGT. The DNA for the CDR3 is TGTGCCAGCAGTGAATGGACAGGGGCCTACGAGCAGTACTTC. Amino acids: CASSEWTGAYEQYF.

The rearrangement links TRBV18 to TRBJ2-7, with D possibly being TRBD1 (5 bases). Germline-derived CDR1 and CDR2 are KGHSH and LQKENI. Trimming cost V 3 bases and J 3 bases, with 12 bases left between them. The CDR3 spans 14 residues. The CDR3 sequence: CASSPQGSNYEQYF. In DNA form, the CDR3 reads TGTGCCAGCTCACCTCAGGGATCGAACTACGAGCAGTACTTC.

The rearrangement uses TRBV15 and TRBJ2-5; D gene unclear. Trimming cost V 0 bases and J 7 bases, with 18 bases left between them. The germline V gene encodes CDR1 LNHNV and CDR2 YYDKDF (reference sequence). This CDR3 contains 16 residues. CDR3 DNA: TGTGCCACCAGCAGAGATCGGGCAGGCCTTTTGGGGACCCAGTACTTC. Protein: CATSRDRAGLLGTQYF.

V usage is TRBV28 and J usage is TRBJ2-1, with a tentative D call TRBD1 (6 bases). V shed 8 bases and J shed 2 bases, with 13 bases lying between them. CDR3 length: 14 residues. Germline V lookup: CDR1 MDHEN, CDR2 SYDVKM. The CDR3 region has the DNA TGTGCCAGCGCCGTCAGGGGCCCCTACAATGAGCAGTTCTTC. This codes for CASAVRGPYNEQFF.